This TCR beta chain was obtained from a study of blood T cell repertoires in COVID-19. Trimming cost V 3 bases and J 9 bases; bases outside gene matches: 7. The CDR3 sequence is 16 residues long. Looked up from germline, CDR1 is KGHDR and CDR2 is SFDVKD. Data came from immunoSEQ multiplex PCR; TCRdb stores just in-frame clones and leaves some out. The sample has about 150,000 clones, approximately 87% seen once; the top ten hold 4%. The TCR comes from a woman aged 65 to 85 with acute or convalescent COVID-19. The chain has TRBV24-1 and TRBJ2-1, with 13 bases that match TRBD2. Sequenced input: peripheral blood. This chain's CDR3 is CATSDRTSGSLSEQFF. CDR3 in DNA: TGTGCCACCAGTGATCGGACTAGCGGGAGCCTTAGTGAGCAGTTCTTC.